Listed below are T cell receptor beta chains from one sample, sequenced in a study of Ad26.COV2.S vaccination and SARS-CoV-2 variants. Assay: immunoSEQ multiplex PCR; the TCRdb copy retains only in-frame clones and omits some. The sample carries some 180,000 clones, 87% recorded once. This material consisted of peripheral blood, taken after recovery from COVID-19. Source of these receptors: a human donor who had recovered from COVID-19. CDR3s include the opening cysteine and the closing phenylalanine or tryptophan. The D gene is left open where the match is weak. Size is stated for part of the rows, as once, few or many counts, or as a class when the clone is expanded.

abundance: .
j_gene: TRBJ2-3
v_gene: TRBV6-2/TRBV6-3
d_gene: TRBD2
CDR3aa: CASSAQRGTSTDTQYF
CDR3nt: TGTGCCAGCAGCGCCCAGCGGGGGACTAGCACAGATACGCAGTATTTT

abundance: few
j_gene: TRBJ1-5
v_gene: TRBV7-6
d_gene: .
CDR3aa: CASSLSSQGGNQPQHF
CDR3nt: TGTGCCAGCAGCTTAAGTAGTCAGGGCGGCAATCAGCCCCAGCATTTT

abundance: .
j_gene: TRBJ2-7
v_gene: TRBV11-2
d_gene: .
CDR3aa: CASTAIGEQYF
CDR3nt: TGTGCCAGCACCGCCATCGGCGAGCAGTACTTC

abundance: .
j_gene: TRBJ1-6
v_gene: TRBV10-3
d_gene: .
CDR3aa: CAAQRDLNSPLHF
CDR3nt: TGTGCCGCCCAGAGGGACCTTAATTCACCCCTCCACTTT

abundance: .
j_gene: TRBJ2-7
v_gene: TRBV5-4
d_gene: .
CDR3aa: CASSLGTAIVEQYF
CDR3nt: TGTGCCAGCAGCTTAGGGACCGCAATCGTCGAGCAGTACTTC

abundance: .
j_gene: TRBJ2-5
v_gene: TRBV20-1
d_gene: .
CDR3aa: CSASMGTGYETQYF
CDR3nt: TGCAGTGCTAGTATGGGTACAGGGTACGAGACCCAGTACTTC

abundance: .
j_gene: TRBJ2-1
v_gene: TRBV28
d_gene: .
CDR3aa: CASSLWDAQHEQFF
CDR3nt: TGTGCCAGCAGTTTATGGGACGCGCAACATGAGCAGTTCTTC

abundance: .
j_gene: TRBJ2-1
v_gene: TRBV11-2
d_gene: TRBD2
CDR3aa: CASSLSLAGYYNEQFF
CDR3nt: TGTGCCAGCAGCTTAAGCCTAGCGGGTTACTACAATGAGCAGTTCTTC

abundance: .
j_gene: TRBJ2-3
v_gene: TRBV7-9
d_gene: TRBD1
CDR3aa: CAGSFGQASDTQYF
CDR3nt: TGTGCCGGTTCATTTGGACAGGCATCAGATACGCAGTATTTT

abundance: .
j_gene: TRBJ1-1
v_gene: TRBV27
d_gene: .
CDR3aa: CASSSGGRTEAFF
CDR3nt: TGTGCCAGCAGTAGTGGGGGGAGGACTGAAGCTTTCTTT

abundance: .
j_gene: TRBJ2-7
v_gene: TRBV18
d_gene: TRBD2
CDR3aa: CASSPGLAGDYEQYF
CDR3nt: TGTGCCAGCTCACCCGGACTAGCGGGGGACTACGAGCAGTACTTC

abundance: .
j_gene: TRBJ1-2
v_gene: TRBV20-1
d_gene: .
CDR3aa: CSATAIGPSFF
CDR3nt: TGCAGTGCTACGGCTATAGGCCCTTCGTTCTTC

abundance: .
j_gene: TRBJ1-4
v_gene: TRBV10-3
d_gene: .
CDR3aa: CATRGPTGPASTNEKLFF
CDR3nt: TGTGCCACCAGAGGACCGACAGGCCCAGCATCAACTAATGAAAAACTGTTTTTT

abundance: .
j_gene: TRBJ2-2
v_gene: TRBV19
d_gene: .
CDR3aa: CASTSTGELFF
CDR3nt: TGTGCCAGTACCTCCACCGGGGAGCTGTTTTTT

abundance: .
j_gene: TRBJ2-3
v_gene: TRBV25-1
d_gene: TRBD2
CDR3aa: CASSEGLAGARTDTQYF
CDR3nt: TGTGCCAGCAGTGAAGGACTAGCGGGAGCACGGACAGATACGCAGTATTTT

abundance: .
j_gene: TRBJ1-3
v_gene: TRBV25-1
d_gene: .
CDR3aa: CASSEGGTSSGNTIYF
CDR3nt: TGTGCCAGCAGTGAAGGTGGGACAAGCTCTGGAAACACCATATATTTT